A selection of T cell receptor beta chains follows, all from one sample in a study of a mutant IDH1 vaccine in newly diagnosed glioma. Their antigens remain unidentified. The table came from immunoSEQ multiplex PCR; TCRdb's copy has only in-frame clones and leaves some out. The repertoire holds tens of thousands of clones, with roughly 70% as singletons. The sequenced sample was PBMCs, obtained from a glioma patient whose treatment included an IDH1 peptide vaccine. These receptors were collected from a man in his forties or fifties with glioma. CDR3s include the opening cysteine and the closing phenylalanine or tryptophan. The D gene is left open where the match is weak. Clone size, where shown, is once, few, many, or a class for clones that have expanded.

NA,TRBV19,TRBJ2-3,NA,CASTQGGSTDTQYF,TGTGCCAGTACCCAGGGGGGCAGCACAGATACGCAGTATTTT
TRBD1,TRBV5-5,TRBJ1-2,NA,CASGTGNYGYTF,TGTGCCAGCGGGACAGGGAACTATGGCTACACCTTC
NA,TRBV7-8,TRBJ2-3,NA,CASSRSLDTQYF,TGTGCCAGCAGCCGGTCCCTAGATACGCAGTATTTT
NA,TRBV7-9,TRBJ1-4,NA,CASSPTVNEKLFF,TGTGCCAGCAGCCCGACAGTAAATGAAAAACTGTTTTTT
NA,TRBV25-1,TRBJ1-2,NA,CASSLDHLNYGYTF,TGTGCCAGCAGTTTGGATCATCTAAACTATGGCTACACCTTC
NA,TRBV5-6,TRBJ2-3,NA,CASSPTGSSTDTQYF,TGTGCCAGCAGCCCGACAGGATCTAGCACAGATACGCAGTATTTT
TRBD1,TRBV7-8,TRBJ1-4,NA,CASSPRDREVEKLFF,TGTGCCAGCAGCCCCCGGGACAGGGAGGTTGAAAAACTGTTTTTT
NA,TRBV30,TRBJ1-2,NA,CAWTPGGAGYTF,TGTGCCTGGACTCCTGGGGGGGCTGGCTACACCTTC
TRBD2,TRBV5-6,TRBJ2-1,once,CASSSGAGGPNEQFF,TGTGCCAGCAGCTCAGGTGCGGGAGGGCCCAATGAGCAGTTCTTC
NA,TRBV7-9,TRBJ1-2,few,CASSLDPVYGYTF,TGTGCCAGCAGCCTGGACCCTGTCTATGGCTACACCTTC
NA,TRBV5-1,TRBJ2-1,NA,CASSLGQVDNEQFF,TGCGCCAGCAGCTTGGGACAGGTGGACAATGAGCAGTTCTTC
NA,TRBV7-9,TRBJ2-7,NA,CASSQTPDYEQYF,TGTGCCAGCAGCCAAACCCCGGACTACGAGCAGTACTTC
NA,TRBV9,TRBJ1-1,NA,CASSPQRQNTEAFF,TGTGCCAGCAGCCCCCAACGACAGAACACTGAAGCTTTCTTT
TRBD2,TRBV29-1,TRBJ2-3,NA,CSVEPSGRSTDTQYF,TGCAGCGTTGAGCCCAGCGGGAGATCCACAGATACGCAGTATTTT
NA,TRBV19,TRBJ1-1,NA,CASSMSPGTEAFF,TGTGCCAGTAGTATGAGTCCCGGCACTGAAGCTTTCTTT
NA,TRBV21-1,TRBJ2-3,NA,CASSHRTAVTDTQYF,TGTGCCAGCAGCCATCGGACCGCTGTCACAGATACGCAGTATTTT
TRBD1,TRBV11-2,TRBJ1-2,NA,CASSFNPSTGDGGYTF,TGTGCCAGCAGCTTTAACCCTTCGACAGGGGATGGTGGCTACACCTTC
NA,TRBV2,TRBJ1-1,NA,CASSGQKNTEAFF,TGTGCCAGCAGCGGACAGAAGAACACTGAAGCTTTCTTT
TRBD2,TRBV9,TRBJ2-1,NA,CASSVGGAGVVNEQFF,TGTGCCAGCAGCGTAGGGGGAGCGGGAGTAGTAAATGAGCAGTTCTTC
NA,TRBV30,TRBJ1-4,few,CAADFSRTPTNEKLFF,TGTGCCGCCGACTTTTCTCGGACTCCGACTAATGAAAAACTGTTTTTT
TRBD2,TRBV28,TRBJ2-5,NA,CASSIRTSMKLETQYF,TGTGCCAGCAGTATCCGGACTAGTATGAAGCTTGAGACCCAGTACTTC
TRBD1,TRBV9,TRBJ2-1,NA,CASSGRQGAYNEQFF,TGTGCCAGCAGCGGTAGACAGGGGGCCTACAATGAGCAGTTCTTC
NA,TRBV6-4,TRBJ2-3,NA,CASSDGGLGADTQYF,TGTGCCAGCAGTGACGGCGGCTTAGGAGCAGATACGCAGTATTTT
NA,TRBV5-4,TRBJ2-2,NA,CASSGTFTGRTGELFF,TGTGCCAGCAGCGGAACTTTTACAGGGCGTACCGGGGAGCTGTTTTTT
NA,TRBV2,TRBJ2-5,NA,CASRLETQYF,TGTGCCAGCAGATTGGAGACCCAGTACTTC
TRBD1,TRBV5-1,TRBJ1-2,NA,CASSWTGEANYGYTF,TGCGCCAGCAGCTGGACAGGAGAAGCTAACTATGGCTACACCTTC
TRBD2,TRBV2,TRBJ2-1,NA,CASSEVGTSGDNEQFF,TGTGCCAGCAGTGAAGTTGGGACTAGCGGAGACAATGAGCAGTTCTTC
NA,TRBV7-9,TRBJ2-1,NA,CASSFGLPNYNEQFF,TGTGCCAGCAGCTTCGGACTACCGAATTACAATGAGCAGTTCTTC
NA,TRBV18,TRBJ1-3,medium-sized,CASSPAGTYRSGNTIYF,TGTGCCAGCTCACCAGCAGGAACATACCGCTCTGGAAACACCATATATTTT
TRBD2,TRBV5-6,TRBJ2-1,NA,CASSLGLAGVSNEQFF,TGTGCCAGCAGCTTGGGGCTAGCGGGAGTATCCAATGAGCAGTTCTTC
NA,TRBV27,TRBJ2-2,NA,CASSLGGGTGELFF,TGTGCCAGCAGCCTAGGGGGTGGCACCGGGGAGCTGTTTTTT
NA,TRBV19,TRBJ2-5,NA,CASSIGAGLEETQYF,TGTGCCAGTAGTATAGGCGCGGGGCTAGAGGAGACCCAGTACTTC
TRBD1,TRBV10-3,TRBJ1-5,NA,CAISTGGAEQPQHF,TGTGCCATCAGTACAGGGGGCGCGGAGCAGCCCCAGCATTTT
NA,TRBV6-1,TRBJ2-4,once,CAISDPSWEAKNIQYF,TGTGCCATCAGTGACCCATCATGGGAAGCCAAAAACATTCAGTACTTC
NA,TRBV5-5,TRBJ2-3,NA,CASSSVADTQYF,TGTGCCAGCAGCTCCGTGGCAGATACGCAGTATTTT
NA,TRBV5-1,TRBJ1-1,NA,CASSHGRGSNTEAFF,TGCGCCAGCAGCCATGGGAGGGGCTCGAACACTGAAGCTTTCTTT
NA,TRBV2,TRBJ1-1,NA,CASSLDQGTEAFF,TGTGCCAGCAGTCTTGACCAGGGGACTGAAGCTTTCTTT